Listed below are T cell receptor beta chains from one sample, sequenced in a study of blood T cell repertoires in COVID-19. The assay was immunoSEQ multiplex PCR, and TCRdb's table has in-frame clones only and misses some. The data contain 90,000 to 130,000 clones, around four fifths of them singletons. Material for sequencing was peripheral blood. These receptors were taken from a woman in her seventies with acute or convalescent COVID-19. CDR3s include the opening cysteine and the closing phenylalanine or tryptophan.

v_call: TRBV5-1
cdr3_aa: CASSLAPTNTEAFF

v_call: TRBV9
cdr3_aa: CASSVRQETEAFF

v_call: TRBV3-1/TRBV3-2
cdr3_aa: CASSPSHSGSAGETQYF

v_call: TRBV21-1
cdr3_aa: CASSNQWDRGDNEKLFF

v_call: TRBV7-9
cdr3_aa: CASSPNRVAQETQYF

v_call: TRBV5-6
cdr3_aa: CASTMGQYGYTF

v_call: TRBV4-1
cdr3_aa: CASSHLVKGPSNQPQHF

v_call: TRBV6-6
cdr3_aa: CASTPRGGYSPLHF

v_call: TRBV28
cdr3_aa: CASSLNRGPVNTEAFF

v_call: TRBV27
cdr3_aa: CASRGQGYTEAFF

v_call: TRBV7-8
cdr3_aa: CASSPRGTLNRETQYF

v_call: TRBV5-1
cdr3_aa: CASSTRGRGQGKGGTDTQYF

v_call: TRBV6-5
cdr3_aa: CASRIAGGIGETQYF

v_call: TRBV27
cdr3_aa: CASSLSRGPNSPLHF

v_call: TRBV5-6
cdr3_aa: CASSLSGNTIYF

v_call: TRBV11-3
cdr3_aa: CASSADREGNQPQHF

v_call: TRBV28
cdr3_aa: CASSTYRAWGHNSPLHF

v_call: TRBV2
cdr3_aa: CASFPSKAYNEQFF

v_call: TRBV6-2/TRBV6-3
cdr3_aa: CASSSGTSGRVRAYNEQFF

v_call: TRBV20-1
cdr3_aa: CSAEGRAPLHF

v_call: TRBV5-1
cdr3_aa: CASQPGDSPGRGANVLTF

v_call: TRBV19
cdr3_aa: CASGILAEAFF

v_call: TRBV5-1
cdr3_aa: CASSAAAGVNEQFF

v_call: TRBV25-1
cdr3_aa: CASSGGTGYNQPQHF

v_call: TRBV5-6
cdr3_aa: CASSLDSGEQFF

v_call: TRBV30
cdr3_aa: CAWSDIVVLANSYEQYF

v_call: TRBV10-3
cdr3_aa: CAINEAPGGYTF

v_call: TRBV28
cdr3_aa: CASSDPSGSVGEKLFF

v_call: TRBV11-2
cdr3_aa: CASSLGVTSRGSYNEQFF

v_call: TRBV6-2/TRBV6-3
cdr3_aa: CASSHSRVGGQPQHF

v_call: TRBV9
cdr3_aa: CASSAVRTDTQYF

v_call: TRBV10-3
cdr3_aa: CAISESTGHRDSPLHF

v_call: TRBV29-1
cdr3_aa: CSALGRGYNEQFF

v_call: TRBV12-3/TRBV12-4
cdr3_aa: CASSDRNQPQHF

v_call: TRBV5-6
cdr3_aa: CASSHRITEVQYF

v_call: TRBV10-3
cdr3_aa: CAITGIRGLNEQFF

v_call: TRBV15
cdr3_aa: CATSASGTKTDTQYF